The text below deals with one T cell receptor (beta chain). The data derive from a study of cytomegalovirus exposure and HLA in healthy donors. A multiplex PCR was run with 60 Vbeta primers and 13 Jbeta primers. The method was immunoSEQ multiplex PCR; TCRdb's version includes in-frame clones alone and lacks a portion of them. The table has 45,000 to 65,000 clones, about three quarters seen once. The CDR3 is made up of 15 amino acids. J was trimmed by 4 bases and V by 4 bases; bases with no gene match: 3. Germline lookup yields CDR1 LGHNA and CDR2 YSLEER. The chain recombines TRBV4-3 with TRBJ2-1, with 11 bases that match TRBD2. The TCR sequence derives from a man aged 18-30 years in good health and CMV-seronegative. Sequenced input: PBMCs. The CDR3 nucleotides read TGCGCCAGCAGCCTGGGACTAGCGGATTACAATGAGCAGTTCTTC. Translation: CASSLGLADYNEQFF.